One and the same sample provided the 4 T cell receptor beta chains below, sequenced in a study of shared clonotypes between healthy human individuals. Assay: immunoSEQ multiplex PCR; the TCRdb copy retains only in-frame clones and omits some. The table shows 1,400,000 or so clones, with approximately 98.5% occurring only once. The specimen sequenced was naive CD4+ T cells sorted from blood. Subset in this sample: CD45RA+ positively selected. The receptors originated from a man younger than 45 in good health.

The CDR3: CASRAGEIYEQYF. DNA of the CDR3: TGTGCCAGCCGGGCAGGGGAAATCTACGAGCAGTACTTC. The rearrangement joins TRBV2 to TRBJ2-7; possibly TRBD1 for D (6 bases). The CDR3 extends over 13 amino acids. The V end lost 8 bases, the J end lost 3 bases, and 14 bases lay between the germline ends. Germline V gives CDR1 SNHLY, CDR2 FYNNEI.

This clone was recorded once. The gene calls are TRBV6-6 and TRBJ2-1, with 7 positions matching TRBD1. The trim removed 7 bases at V and 4 bases at J, leaving 10 bases unmatched. The CDR3 consists of 15 residues. Germline values: CDR1 MNHNY, CDR2 SVGAGI (reference sequence). CDR3: CASNAEGQRYNEQFF. The CDR3 nucleotides read TGTGCCAGCAATGCTGAGGGACAGCGATACAATGAGCAGTTCTTC.

The gene calls are TRBV23-1 and TRBJ1-1; D not resolved. TRBV23-1 is labeled an ORF, and its function is uncertain. This CDR3 has 15 amino acids. V lost 4 bases to trimming and J lost 0 bases, with 12 bases between them. DNA for the CDR3: TGCGCCAGCAGTCTCGATCGGTACATGAACACTGAAGCTTTCTTT. Its protein product is CASSLDRYMNTEAFF.

V gene TRBV18 combines with J gene TRBJ2-4; D is perhaps TRBD2 (6 bases). The CDR3 runs 16 residues. V lost 1 base to trimming and J lost 5 bases, with 15 bases between them. Germline loops: CDR1 KGHSH, CDR2 LQKENI. As DNA, the CDR3 is TGTGCCAGCTCACCACGAGTTGGCGGGACCCAAAACATTCAGTACTTC. It is translated as CASSPRVGGTQNIQYF. The entire variable domain, with the rest obtained from reference TRBV18 and TRBJ2-4, is as follows: NAGVMQNPRHLVRRRGQEARLRCSPMKGHSHVYWYRQLPEEGLKFMVYLQKENIIDESGMPKERFSAEFPKEGPSILRIQQVVRGDSAAYFCASSPRVGGTQNIQYFGAGTRLSVL.